This T cell receptor beta chain is from a study of cytomegalovirus exposure and HLA in healthy donors. Trimming stripped 3 bases from V and 7 bases from J, with 7 bases between. Germline V gene sequence: CDR1 SGHVS, CDR2 FQNEAQ. This CDR3 contains 12 residues. Primers for the PCR totalled 60 Vbeta and 13 Jbeta. The table came from immunoSEQ multiplex PCR; TCRdb's copy has only in-frame clones and leaves some out. The sample has about 130,000 clones; roughly 15% are singletons. This chain uses TRBV7-8 with TRBJ2-1; D is unresolved. This TCR derives from a female donor in good health and CMV-seropositive. The material sequenced was PBMCs. The CDR3 sequence: CASSFSFNEQFF. CDR3 DNA: TGTGCCAGCAGCTTTAGCTTTAATGAGCAGTTCTTC.